The 29 T cell receptor beta chains below all came from one sample that was sequenced in a study of human T cells and chemical hapten exposure. TCRdb recomputed calls from the RACE reads with MiXCR, one row per CDR3 protein. This table holds some 170,000 distinct CDR3 sequences, 28% found once. The time point: patch test 3, about 24 weeks after DPC sensitization. Treatment described: therapeutic diphenylcyclopropenone sensitization with weekly scalp DPC. Sequencing was performed on whole blood, taken in connection with sensitization to the hapten diphenylcyclopropenone (DPC). These receptors all come from a woman younger than 35 with alopecia areata. Some clones in this sample may be carry-over from other donors' samples.

This clonotype came up a few times. V is TRBV9 and J is TRBJ1-5, with 7 bases that match TRBD1. The germline V gene encodes CDR1 SGDLS and CDR2 YYNGEE. V was pared by 3 bases and J by 5 bases, with 8 bases of the junction left unmatched. This CDR3 has 15 residues. CDR3 in DNA: TGTGCCAGCAGCGAAGGGGGCCTCCCTTATCAGCCCCAGCATTTT. This gives the protein CASSEGGLPYQPQHF.

This clonotype was observed at least ten times. The rearrangement uses TRBV5-1 and TRBJ2-1, with TRBD2 matching over 11 bases. The V gene's germline CDR1 is SGHRS and CDR2 YFSETQ. Germline trimming cut 1 base from V and 10 bases from J; bases unmatched to any gene: 4. This CDR3 is 14 amino acids long. The CDR3 bases are TGCGCCAGCAGCTTGACTAGCGGGAGAAGCGAGCAGTTCTTC. It yields the protein CASSLTSGRSEQFF. The full variable domain, rest sourced from reference TRBV5-1 and TRBJ2-1, is KAGVTQTPRYLIKTRGQQVTLSCSPISGHRSVSWYQQTPGQGLQFLFEYFSETQRNKGNFPGRFSGRQFSNSRSEMNVSTLELGDSALYLCASSLTSGRSEQFFGPGTRLTVL.

In this sample, this clonotype turned up a few times. The genes are TRBV10-3 and TRBJ2-7; unclear D gene. CDR1 is ENHRY, CDR2 SYGVKD, per germline. This CDR3 is built from 12 residues. Trimming cost V 0 bases and J 3 bases, with 3 bases left between them. CDR3: CAISESGYEQYF. In nucleotides, the CDR3 is TGTGCCATCAGTGAGTCGGGCTACGAGCAGTACTTC.

As DNA, the CDR3 is TGCAGTGCTAGATGGGGGGAGTTAGGCAAAAACATTCAGTACTTC. Translated: CSARWGELGKNIQYF. The rearrangement joins TRBV20-1 to TRBJ2-4; D is perhaps TRBD2 (6 bases). CDR3 length: 15 residues. V gave up 2 bases and J gave up 3 bases, with 14 bases separating them. In germline, CDR1 is DFQATT, CDR2 SNEGSKA (reference sequence).

This clonotype occurred a few times. The genes are TRBV12-3 or TRBV12-4 and TRBJ1-1, with 8 bases aligning to TRBD1. The CDR3 extends over 11 amino acids. V gave up 6 bases and J gave up 8 bases; unmatched junction bases: 2. Written as DNA, the CDR3 is TGTGCCAGCAGCCGGGACAGGGAAGCTTTCTTT. Its translation is CASSRDREAFF.

The table lists this clonotype with a few counts. The gene calls are TRBV20-1 and TRBJ2-7; 9 bases map to TRBD1. The CDR3 spans 15 residues. V was clipped by 5 bases and J by 1 base; unmatched bases: 9. The germline CDR1 and CDR2 sequences are DFQATT and SNEGSKA (reference sequence). The CDR3 DNA sequence: TGCAGTGCTGTAGGACAGGGGATCATGTCCTACGAGCAGTACTTC. Encoded protein: CSAVGQGIMSYEQYF.

The J gene is TRBJ2-5, the V gene TRBV15, with a possible D match to TRBD1 (6 bases). Germline V gives CDR1 LNHNV, CDR2 YYDKDF (reference sequence). The CDR3 length is 12 residues. V shed 2 bases and J shed 9 bases, with 10 bases lying between them. CDR3 coding DNA: TGTGCCACCAGCAGATCCGAGGGGGCCCAGTACTTC. It yields the protein CATSRSEGAQYF.

The chain carries TRBV7-2 and TRBJ1-2; D gene unclear. The V gene's germline CDR1 is SGHTA and CDR2 FQGNSA. CDR3 length equals 11 residues. Trimming took off 4 bases at V and 7 bases at J, with 7 bases between the two ends. This CDR3 reads CASSYGAGYTF. CDR3 coding DNA: TGTGCCAGCAGCTACGGCGCTGGCTACACCTTC.

This clonotype was seen only a few times. The V and J genes are TRBV29-1 and TRBJ1-5; tentatively, D is TRBD1 (5 bases). CDR1 is SQVTM, CDR2 ANQGSEA, per germline. The V end was cut by 4 bases, the J end by 11 bases, with 6 bases between. The CDR3 runs to 9 residues. CDR3 in amino acids: CSVAGAQHF. CDR3 nucleotide sequence: TGCAGCGTTGCGGGGGCCCAGCATTTT.

The rearrangement joins TRBV7-2 to TRBJ2-7; D gene ambiguous. CDR1 and CDR2 (germline): SGHTA, FQGNSA. V was clipped by 5 bases and J by 5 bases, with 13 bases between them. CDR3 length: 13 residues. CDR3 bases: TGTGCCAGCAGCCCGGACCCCGTAAACGAGCAGTACTTC. Protein sequence: CASSPDPVNEQYF.

This clonotype was seen more than once but under ten times. The chain carries TRBV5-4 and TRBJ1-2; D not resolved. The CDR3 has 13 amino acids. Germline assignment: CDR1 SGHNT and CDR2 YYREEE (reference sequence). V was shortened by 2 bases and J by 8 bases, with 13 bases between the two germline ends. This chain's CDR3 is CASSFERQEGYTF. CDR3 in DNA: TGTGCCAGCAGCTTTGAAAGGCAGGAAGGCTACACCTTC.

The rearrangement links TRBV4-1 to TRBJ2-3; TRBD2 matches at 9 bases. With V trimmed by 0 bases and J by 5 bases, 9 bases remained unmatched. The CDR3 is 17 residues long. Germline V gene sequence: CDR1 MGHRA, CDR2 YSYEKL. The CDR3 here is CASSQEAPSGAGDTQYF. For the CDR3, the DNA is TGCGCCAGCAGCCAAGAGGCGCCTAGCGGGGCTGGAGATACGCAGTATTTT.

The chain couples TRBV30 to TRBJ1-2; 8 bases are a match to TRBD1. Germline V gene data show CDR1 as GTSNPN and CDR2 as SVGIG (reference sequence). This CDR3 has 14 amino acids. J was trimmed by 4 bases and V by 0 bases; bases with no gene match: 4. The CDR3 protein is CAWSVPGQVYGYTF. CDR3 bases: TGTGCCTGGAGTGTTCCGGGACAGGTCTATGGCTACACCTTC.

In this sample, this clonotype turned up a few times. J is TRBJ2-1 and V is TRBV7-2, with 8 bases fitting TRBD2. The CDR3 loop spans 15 amino acids. V was pared by 1 base and J by 4 bases, with 3 bases of the junction left unmatched. CDR1 and CDR2 (germline): SGHTA, FQGNSA. The chain's CDR3 is CASSLGGGGYNEQFF. CDR3 DNA: TGTGCCAGCAGCTTAGGGGGCGGGGGGTACAATGAGCAGTTCTTC.

CDR3 in amino acids: CASRSGTGIAYEQYF. The CDR3 nucleotides read TGCGCCAGCAGGTCCGGGACAGGGATTGCCTACGAGCAGTACTTC. The J gene is TRBJ2-7, the V gene TRBV4-1; 9 nucleotides match TRBD1. The CDR3 totals 15 residues. V shed 6 bases and J 2 bases; nucleotides not matched to a gene: 8. Germline-derived CDR1 and CDR2 are MGHRA and YSYEKL.

The chain uses TRBV20-1 and TRBJ1-2; TRBD1 matches 11 bases. Looked up from germline, CDR1 is DFQATT and CDR2 is SNEGSKA (reference sequence). Unmatched junction bases numbered 6, after V lost 0 bases and J lost 6 bases. The CDR3 contains 15 residues. The chain's CDR3 is CSARDPGQGADGYTF. For the CDR3, the DNA is TGCAGTGCTAGAGATCCCGGACAGGGGGCGGATGGCTACACCTTC.

This clonotype showed up many times. V usage is TRBV2 and J usage is TRBJ1-2; D may be TRBD1 (5 bases). Germline assignment: CDR1 SNHLY and CDR2 FYNNEI. This CDR3 has 11 amino acids. V was clipped by 10 bases and J by 9 bases, with 15 bases between them. The DNA of the CDR3 is TGTGCCATCCCATCGGGGGACCGCTACACCTTC. This encodes CAIPSGDRYTF.

This clonotype came up a few times. The DNA for the CDR3 is TGTGCCAGTTCAGGGTTTCAAGAAAAACTGTTTTTT. Amino acids: CASSGFQEKLFF. The chain uses TRBV6-5 and TRBJ1-4; a weak D match, TRBD1 (5 bases). The germline V and J ends were trimmed by 9 bases and 8 bases, with 13 bases remaining between them. Germline CDR1 reads MNHEY; CDR2 reads SVGAGI. CDR3 length equals 12 residues.

V is TRBV18 and J is TRBJ2-7; tentatively, D is TRBD2 (5 bases). V was pared by 1 base and J by 2 bases, with 9 bases between. Germline loops: CDR1 KGHSH, CDR2 LQKENI. This CDR3 contains 14 residues. This CDR3 reads CASSPLASAYEQYF. In DNA, the CDR3 is TGTGCCAGCTCACCACTAGCGTCGGCCTACGAGCAGTACTTC.

The gene calls are TRBV29-1 and TRBJ2-7; possibly TRBD2 for D (6 bases). Germline values: CDR1 SQVTM, CDR2 ANQGSEA. Trimming took 7 bases from V and 3 from J, leaving 16 bases between them. There are 13 residues in the CDR3. The CDR3 DNA reads TGCAGCGCCTATGGGGGGAGAAACTACGAGCAGTACTTC. Residues: CSAYGGRNYEQYF.

This clonotype has just a few counts. The chain has TRBV29-1 and TRBJ2-1, with D maybe TRBD2 (5 bases). The CDR3 runs to 12 residues. In germline, CDR1 is SQVTM, CDR2 ANQGSEA. The V gene lost 5 bases and the J gene lost 5 bases, with 10 bases spanning the gap. CDR3 coding DNA: TGCAGCGTTCGACCCGGGGACAATGAGCAGTTCTTC. Translation gives CSVRPGDNEQFF.

The chain carries TRBV28 and TRBJ1-6; D gene unclear. V gave up 6 bases and J gave up 4 bases, with 10 bases separating them. Germline lookup yields CDR1 MDHEN and CDR2 SYDVKM. The CDR3 totals 14 residues. The CDR3 is CASSQDGYNSPLHF. In nucleotides, the CDR3 is TGTGCCAGCAGCCAGGACGGTTATAATTCACCCCTCCACTTT.

Only a few counts were recorded for this clonotype. The rearrangement joins TRBV7-2 to TRBJ2-1; possible D gene TRBD2, 6 bases. Trimming took 5 bases from V and 9 from J, leaving 14 bases between them. The CDR3 runs to 13 residues. Per germline, CDR1 SGHTA and CDR2 FQGNSA. The CDR3 loop reads CASSLLARVEQFF. For the CDR3, the DNA is TGTGCCAGCAGCCTACTAGCACGGGTTGAGCAGTTCTTC. Together with reference TRBV7-2 and TRBJ2-1, the CDR3 gives the full variable domain: GAGVSQSPSNKVTEKGKDVELRCDPISGHTALYWYRQSLGQGLEFLIYFQGNSAPDKSGLPSDRFSAERTGGSVSTLTIQRTQQEDSAVYLCASSLLARVEQFFGPGTRLTVL.

This clonotype was seen only a few times. The chain couples TRBV13 to TRBJ2-5, with D perhaps given as TRBD1 or TRBD2 (5 bases each). This CDR3 has 15 residues. Trimming shortened V by 1 base and J by 2 bases, and 11 bases separated the two germline ends. Germline V gene sequence: CDR1 PRHDT, CDR2 FYEKMQ (reference sequence). This CDR3 reads CASSLASEGQETQYF. For the CDR3, the DNA is TGTGCCAGCAGCTTAGCCTCAGAGGGGCAAGAGACCCAGTACTTC. The entire variable domain, with the rest obtained from reference TRBV13 and TRBJ2-5, is as follows: AAGVIQSPRHLIKEKRETATLKCYPIPRHDTVYWYQQGPGQDPQFLISFYEKMQSDKGSIPDRFSAQQFSDYHSELNMSSLELGDSALYFCASSLASEGQETQYFGPGTRLLVL.

The chain is built from TRBV29-1 and TRBJ2-3; D unresolved. The V end lost 0 bases, the J end lost 4 bases, and 5 bases lay between the germline ends. Germline CDR1 is SQVTM and CDR2 is ANQGSEA. The CDR3 has 12 residues. CDR3 sequence: CSVEEGSDTQYF. In DNA form, the CDR3 reads TGCAGCGTTGAAGAGGGGTCAGATACGCAGTATTTT.

The table lists this clonotype with a few counts. The chain recombines TRBV3-2 with TRBJ2-3; TRBD1 is taken as the D call from the table, unchecked against the DNA. TRBV3-2 is classified as a pseudogene. The CDR3 contains 19 residues. The CDR3 nucleotides are TGTGCCAGCAGCCAAGTTCGGTTCAAACGGGGGGCGGATCTAGATACGCAGTATTTT. Translated, it gives CASSQVRFKRGADLDTQYF.

The chain carries TRBV25-1 and TRBJ1-1; no definite D call. The CDR3 is 13 amino acids. The V end was cut by 8 bases, the J end by 1 base, with 11 bases between. Germline CDR1 reads MGHDK; CDR2 reads SYGVNS. This CDR3 reads CASSAEGNTEAFF. DNA for the CDR3: TGTGCCAGCTCCGCCGAGGGGAACACTGAAGCTTTCTTT.

There are a few counts of this clonotype. The chain is built from TRBV29-1 and TRBJ2-1, with 7 bases matching TRBD2. This CDR3 contains 15 residues. The V and J ends lost 1 base and 9 bases, in that order; junction bases with no gene match: 12. Germline assignment: CDR1 SQVTM and CDR2 ANQGSEA. DNA for the CDR3: TGCAGCGTTGAAGTAGGGAGGGCCCTTTTAGGTGAGCAGTTCTTC. This translates into CSVEVGRALLGEQFF.

V usage is TRBV20-1 and J usage is TRBJ1-6; a weak D match, TRBD1 (6 bases). There are 14 residues in the CDR3. Germline V gene sequence: CDR1 DFQATT, CDR2 SNEGSKA (reference sequence). Trimming removed 3 bases at V and 9 bases at J, with 15 bases between. The DNA of the CDR3 is TGCAGTGCTAGCTCGGGGGCTGGGAGTTCACCCCTCCACTTT. Amino acids: CSASSGAGSSPLHF.